This TCR beta chain was sequenced in a study of T-cell reconstitution after alpha-beta-depleted transplantation in children. The study, taken as a whole, reports: Day-60 TCRbeta diversity that was high in some patients was derived from surviving recipient T cells and thymic progenitors. Reports say that about two months after transplant, the alpha-beta T cells came out of several hundred graft clones that had expanded.

This clonotype showed up many times. The antigen remains unidentified. Germline loops: CDR1 SEHNR, CDR2 FQNEAQ (reference sequence). After removal of 4 bases from V and 4 bases from J, the junction contained 12 bases not matched to a gene. This CDR3 spans 16 amino acids. A library of TCRbeta sequences, prepared with unique molecular identifiers, was generated. A single record per CDR3 protein comes from TCRdb applying MiXCR to the PCR reads. The sample yields fewer than 750,000 distinct CDR3 sequences, 20% to 25% seen once. The sequencing used PBMCs, mostly from graft donor cells, collected 360 days after TCRalphabeta/CD19-depleted stem cell transplant. The origin of this receptor is a boy younger than two who had a stem cell transplant for acute myeloid leukemia, so the T cells may come from the graft donor. The V and J genes are TRBV7-9 and TRBJ1-2; 7 positions match TRBD1. The CDR3 DNA sequence: TGTGCCAGCAGCTCCAGGACAGGCCGATCAGGCTATGGCTACACCTTC. Its translation is CASSSRTGRSGYGYTF.